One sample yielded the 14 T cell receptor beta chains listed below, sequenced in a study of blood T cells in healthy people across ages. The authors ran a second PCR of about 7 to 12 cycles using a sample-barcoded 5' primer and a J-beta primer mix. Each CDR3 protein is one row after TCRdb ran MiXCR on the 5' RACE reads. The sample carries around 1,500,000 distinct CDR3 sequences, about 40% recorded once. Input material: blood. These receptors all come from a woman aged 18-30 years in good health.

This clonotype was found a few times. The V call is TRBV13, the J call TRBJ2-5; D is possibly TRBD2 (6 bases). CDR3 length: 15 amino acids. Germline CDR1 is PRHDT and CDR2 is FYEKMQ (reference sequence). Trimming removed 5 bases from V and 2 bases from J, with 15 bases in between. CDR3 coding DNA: TGTGCCAGCAGCCCGGCGGGACTCCTACAAGAGACCCAGTACTTC. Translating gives CASSPAGLLQETQYF.

CDR3 loop: CASSLAVGVSTDTQYF. The CDR3 nucleotides read TGTGCCAGCAGTTTAGCAGTGGGTGTTAGCACAGATACGCAGTATTTT. The V gene is TRBV28, the J gene TRBJ2-3; D call uncertain. CDR3 length: 16 amino acids. Germline V lookup: CDR1 MDHEN, CDR2 SYDVKM. V was clipped by 2 bases and J by 0 bases, with 12 bases between them.

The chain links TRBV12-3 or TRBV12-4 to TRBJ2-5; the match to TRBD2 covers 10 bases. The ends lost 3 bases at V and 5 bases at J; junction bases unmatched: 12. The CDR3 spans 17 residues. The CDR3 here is CASSFGISGGAVETQYF. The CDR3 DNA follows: TGTGCCAGCAGTTTCGGGATAAGCGGGGGGGCGGTGGAGACCCAGTACTTC.

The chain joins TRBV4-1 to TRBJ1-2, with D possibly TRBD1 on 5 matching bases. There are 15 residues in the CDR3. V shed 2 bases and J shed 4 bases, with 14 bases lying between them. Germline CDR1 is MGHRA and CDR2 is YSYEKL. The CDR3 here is CASSQLQGGVYGYTF. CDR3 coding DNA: TGCGCCAGCAGCCAACTTCAGGGTGGAGTCTATGGCTACACCTTC.

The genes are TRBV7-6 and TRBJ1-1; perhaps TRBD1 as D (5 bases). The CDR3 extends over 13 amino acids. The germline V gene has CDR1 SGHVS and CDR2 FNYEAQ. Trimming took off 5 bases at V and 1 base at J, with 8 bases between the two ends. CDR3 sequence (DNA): TGTGCCAGCAGCACCGGGACGAACACTGAAGCTTTCTTT. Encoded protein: CASSTGTNTEAFF.

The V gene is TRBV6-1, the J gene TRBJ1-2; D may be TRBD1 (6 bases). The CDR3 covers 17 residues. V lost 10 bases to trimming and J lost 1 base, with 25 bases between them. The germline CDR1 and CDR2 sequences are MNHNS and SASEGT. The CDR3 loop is CAIGGEAPRTDNYGYTF. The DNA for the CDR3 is TGTGCCATCGGAGGGGAGGCGCCGCGGACAGATAACTATGGCTACACCTTC.

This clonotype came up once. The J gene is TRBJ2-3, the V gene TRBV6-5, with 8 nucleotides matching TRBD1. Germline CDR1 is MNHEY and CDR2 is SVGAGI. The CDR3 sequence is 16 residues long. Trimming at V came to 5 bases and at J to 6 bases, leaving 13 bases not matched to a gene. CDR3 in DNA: TGTGCCAGCAGTCCTATCCAGGGACAGGATAGGGATACGCAGTATTTT. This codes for CASSPIQGQDRDTQYF.

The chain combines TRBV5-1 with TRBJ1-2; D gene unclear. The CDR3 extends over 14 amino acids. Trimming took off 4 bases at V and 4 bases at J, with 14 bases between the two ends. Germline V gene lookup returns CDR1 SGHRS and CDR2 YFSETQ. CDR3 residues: CASSPQFVGYGYTF. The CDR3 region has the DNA TGCGCCAGCAGCCCTCAGTTCGTCGGCTATGGCTACACCTTC.

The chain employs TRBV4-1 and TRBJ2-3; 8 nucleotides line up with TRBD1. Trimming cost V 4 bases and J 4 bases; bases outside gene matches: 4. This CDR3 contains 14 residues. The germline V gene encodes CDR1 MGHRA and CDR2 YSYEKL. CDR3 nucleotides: TGCGCCAGCAGCCGGCTGACAGGGGCAGATACGCAGTATTTT. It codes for CASSRLTGADTQYF.

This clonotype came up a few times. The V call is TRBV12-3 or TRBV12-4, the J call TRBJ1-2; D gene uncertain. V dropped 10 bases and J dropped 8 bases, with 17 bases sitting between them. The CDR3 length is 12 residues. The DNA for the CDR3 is TGTGCCACCCTACTGGGTAATAGGGGCTACACCTTC. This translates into CATLLGNRGYTF.

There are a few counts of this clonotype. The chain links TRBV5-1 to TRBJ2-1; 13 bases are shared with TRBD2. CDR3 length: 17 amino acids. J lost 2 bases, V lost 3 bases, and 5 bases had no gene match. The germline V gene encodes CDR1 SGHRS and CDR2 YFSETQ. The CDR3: CASSWTSGGTTYNEQFF. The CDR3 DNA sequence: TGCGCCAGCAGCTGGACTAGCGGGGGAACTACCTACAATGAGCAGTTCTTC.

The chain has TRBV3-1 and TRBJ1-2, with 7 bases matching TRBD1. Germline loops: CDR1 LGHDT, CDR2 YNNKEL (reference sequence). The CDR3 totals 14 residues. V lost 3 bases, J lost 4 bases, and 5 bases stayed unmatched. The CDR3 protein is CASSQYRGSYGYTF. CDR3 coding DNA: TGTGCCAGCAGCCAGTACAGGGGTAGCTATGGCTACACCTTC.

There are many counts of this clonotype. Written as DNA, the CDR3 is TGTGCCAGCAGTTTCCTCCGGGACTACAATAATGAGCAGTTCTTC. It encodes CASSFLRDYNNEQFF. V gene TRBV6-2 or TRBV6-3 combines with J gene TRBJ2-1, with TRBD2 matching over 7 bases. Germline lookup yields CDR1 MNHEY and CDR2 SVGEGT. The CDR3 has 15 amino acids. The ends lost 4 bases at V and 7 bases at J; junction bases unmatched: 10.

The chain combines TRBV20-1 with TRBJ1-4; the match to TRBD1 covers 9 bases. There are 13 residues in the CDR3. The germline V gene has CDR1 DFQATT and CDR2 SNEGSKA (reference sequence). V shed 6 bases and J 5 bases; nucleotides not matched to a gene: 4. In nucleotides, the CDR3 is TGCAGTGCCCTGGACAGGGGAAATGAAAAACTGTTTTTT. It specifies CSALDRGNEKLFF.